The 4 T cell receptor beta chains in this list originate from one sample, sequenced in a study of tissue T cells after allogeneic stem cell transplantation. Assay: immunoSEQ multiplex PCR; the TCRdb copy retains only in-frame clones and omits some. The sample shows approximately 17,000 clones, roughly 72% of them seen only once. The sequenced sample was spleen. These receptors were taken from a female BALB/c mouse in good health. This line is of MHC haplotype H2-d.

Details on this clone: Mouse gene names and germline throughout. The sequenced fragment ends 1 residue before the CDR3 boundary, so the rest is inferred from the germline J gene. The rearrangement joins TRBV5 to TRBJ1-2; possible D gene TRBD1, 5 bases. Germline V lookup: CDR1 LGHNA, CDR2 YNLKQL (reference sequence). The V end was cut by 0 bases, the J end by 0 bases, with 8 bases between. CDR3 length: 15 residues. This CDR3 is CASSQEGQPNSDYTF. CDR3 DNA (partial): TGTGCCAGCAGCCAAGAGGGGCAGCCAAACTCCGACTACACC.

On this clone: Mouse names are used for the genes. The DNA ends 1 residue before the CDR3 does, and the rest of the CDR3 is filled in from the germline J gene. J is TRBJ2-4 and V is TRBV4, with D uncertain. Germline V gene lookup returns CDR1 LGHDT and CDR2 YNNKQL (reference sequence). CDR3 length: 11 amino acids. The ends were cut back, 4 bases at V and 3 bases at J, with 2 bases in the middle. CDR3: CASSWQNTLYF. The part of the CDR3 DNA that was read is TGTGCCAGCAGCTGGCAAAACACCTTGTAC.

To note about this clone: The genes are named according to mouse. The DNA ends 1 residue before the CDR3 does, and the rest of the CDR3 is filled in from the germline J gene. The genes are TRBV2 and TRBJ2-3; 10 bases match TRBD2. In germline, CDR1 is LGHNA, CDR2 YSYQKL. The CDR3 is 16 amino acids. Trimming removed 3 bases from V and 0 bases from J; junction bases left unmatched: 3. Partial CDR3 DNA: TGTGCCAGCAGCCAGCTGGGGGGGCGCAGTGCAGAAACGCTGTAT. Translated: CASSQLGGRSAETLY. The CDR3 in its entirety is CASSQLGGRSAETLYF.

Regarding this clone: The gene names given are mouse names. The CDR3 extends 1 residue past the end of the read, so its final part is completed from the germline J gene. The gene calls are TRBV13-2 and TRBJ1-1; 11 nucleotides match TRBD1. The CDR3 has 16 residues. V lost 0 bases, J lost 4 bases, and 5 bases stayed unmatched. Germline assignment: CDR1 NNHNN and CDR2 SYGAGS (reference sequence). This chain's CDR3 is CASGDGTGGRGTEVFF. The sequenced part of the CDR3 DNA is TGTGCCAGCGGTGATGGGACAGGGGGCAGGGGCACAGAAGTCTTC.